What follows are 26 T cell receptor beta chains derived from one specimen sequenced in a study of beta chain features in type 1 diabetes. Findings and limits, study-wide: TCRB CDR3s from Type 1 diabetes patients were moderately but significantly shorter in all four CD4+ subsets.

Their antigen targets remain unknown. The investigators reverse transcribed all of the isolated RNA, so they sequenced expressed TCRB transcripts. Profiled with immunoSEQ multiplex PCR; TCRdb holds only in-frame clones, not every one. The sample shows over 200,000 clones, roughly 10% of them seen only once. The sequencing sample was made of naive CD4+ T cells from blood. These receptors were taken from a man aged 25 to 40 with type 1 diabetes.

Only a few counts were recorded for this clone. V usage is TRBV5-1 and J usage is TRBJ2-1, with 11 bases lining up with TRBD2. CDR1 SGHRS and CDR2 YFSETQ come from the germline V gene. J gave up 8 bases and V 0 bases, and 7 bases lay outside the gene matches. The CDR3 consists of 16 residues. Written as DNA, the CDR3 is TGCGCCAGCAGCTTGGCGCGGCTAGCGGGGGGAGATGAGCAGTTCTTC. It specifies CASSLARLAGGDEQFF.

The genes are TRBV6-5 and TRBJ2-3; D gene unclear. Germline CDR1 MNHEY, CDR2 SVGAGI. The V end lost 6 bases, the J end lost 6 bases, and 16 bases lay between the germline ends. The length of the CDR3 is 14 residues. CDR3 loop: CASRRFDGRDTQYF. The CDR3, as DNA: TGTGCCAGCAGGCGGTTTGATGGTCGTGATACGCAGTATTTT.

This clone has only a few counts. The genes are TRBV2 and TRBJ1-5; D is perhaps TRBD1 (5 bases). V was trimmed by 3 bases and J by 2 bases, leaving 8 bases between them. This CDR3 contains 14 residues. Germline V lookup: CDR1 SNHLY, CDR2 FYNNEI. The CDR3 DNA reads as TGTGCCAGCAGTGAGCGGGACCGCAATCAGCCCCAGCATTTT. Its translation: CASSERDRNQPQHF.

This chain uses TRBV10-3 with TRBJ2-1; 8 positions match TRBD1. This CDR3 is built from 13 residues. CDR1 and CDR2 from the germline V gene are ENHRY and SYGVKD. The junction had 1 base not matched to a gene; V was cut back by 2 bases and J by 7 bases. The CDR3, as DNA: TGTGCCATCAGTGAGGGGACAGGTAATGAGCAGTTCTTC. Translation gives CAISEGTGNEQFF.

V and J are TRBV18 and TRBJ2-7; 7 bases agree with TRBD1. The germline gives CDR1 KGHSH, CDR2 LQKENI. This CDR3 is built from 13 residues. V was pared by 3 bases and J by 4 bases, with 3 bases of the junction left unmatched. CDR3 sequence (DNA): TGTGCCAGCTCACCCTCGACAGGGTACGAGCAGTACTTC. Encoded protein: CASSPSTGYEQYF.

This clone has a handful of counts. As DNA, the CDR3 is TGTGCCAGCAGTACCGACAGGGAGAATCCGTACGAGCAGTACTTC. It yields the protein CASSTDRENPYEQYF. The chain recombines TRBV2 with TRBJ2-7, with 7 bases matching TRBD1. This CDR3 spans 15 amino acids. V dropped 5 bases and J dropped 4; count of bases not matched to a gene: 11. Germline CDR1 is SNHLY and CDR2 is FYNNEI.

This sequence joins TRBV7-9 and TRBJ2-3, with 8 bases aligning to TRBD1. J lost 3 bases, V lost 4 bases, and 6 bases had no gene match. Germline-derived CDR1 and CDR2 are SEHNR and FQNEAQ (reference sequence). This CDR3 contains 15 residues. The CDR3 coding sequence is TGTGCCAGCAGCTCGGACAGGGTGAGAACAGATACGCAGTATTTT. Translated: CASSSDRVRTDTQYF.

The J gene is TRBJ1-6, the V gene TRBV27; D not certain. Germline V gene lookup returns CDR1 MNHEY and CDR2 SMNVEV (reference sequence). The V end was cut by 5 bases, the J end by 8 bases, with 16 bases between. This CDR3 spans 15 amino acids. CDR3 loop: CASSKLRVTDSPLHF. In DNA form, the CDR3 reads TGTGCCAGCAGTAAGCTCCGGGTGACGGATTCACCCCTCCACTTT.

This clone was seen only once. V and J are TRBV19 and TRBJ2-3, with D perhaps matching TRBD2 (5 bases). CDR1 is LNHDA, CDR2 SQIVND, per germline (reference sequence). This CDR3 spans 16 amino acids. The V and J ends lost 2 bases and 4 bases respectively, with 16 bases between them. CDR3 residues: CASSISASRGSDTQYF. The DNA for the CDR3 is TGTGCCAGTAGTATATCCGCTAGCCGTGGGTCAGATACGCAGTATTTT.

This chain links TRBV25-1 with TRBJ1-2; no firm D call. The V and J ends lost 5 bases and 9 bases respectively, with 16 bases between them. The CDR3 is made up of 13 amino acids. Germline values: CDR1 MGHDK, CDR2 SYGVNS. This chain's CDR3 is CASSSSLYSRYTF. The CDR3 DNA reads as TGTGCCAGCAGTTCGTCTCTGTATAGTCGCTACACCTTC.

The chain carries TRBV9 and TRBJ1-2; 9 bases line up with TRBD1. The germline V gene encodes CDR1 SGDLS and CDR2 YYNGEE. This CDR3 has 16 residues. Germline trimming cut 0 bases from V and 5 bases from J; bases unmatched to any gene: 8. The CDR3 coding sequence is TGTGCCAGCAGCGTAGGGACAGGGGTTTTGGGGTATGGCTACACCTTC. Protein: CASSVGTGVLGYGYTF. Variable domain in full (rest from reference TRBV9 and TRBJ1-2): DSGVTQTPKHLITATGQRVTLRCSPRSGDLSVYWYQQSLDQGLQFLIQYYNGEERAKGNILERFSAQQFPDLHSELNLSSLELGDSALYFCASSVGTGVLGYGYTFGSGTRLTVV.

V is TRBV4-1 and J is TRBJ2-5, with D possibly being TRBD2 (5 bases). The CDR3 runs to 14 residues. Trimming left V 4 bases short and J 5 bases short, with 14 bases between. Germline loops: CDR1 MGHRA, CDR2 YSYEKL. The CDR3 DNA reads as TGCGCCAGCAGCCCTAAAGAGGGTGCGGAGACCCAGTACTTC. Amino acid sequence: CASSPKEGAETQYF.

This clone has only a few counts. J is TRBJ1-4 and V is TRBV5-1; 7 bases agree with TRBD1. The CDR3 covers 15 residues. CDR1 is SGHRS, CDR2 YFSETQ, per germline. V lost 3 bases, J lost 5 bases, and 7 bases stayed unmatched. CDR3 in amino acids: CASSSRTGENEKLFF. The CDR3, as DNA: TGCGCCAGCAGCTCGCGGACAGGAGAGAATGAAAAACTGTTTTTT.

This sequence joins TRBV28 and TRBJ1-2, with 9 bases fitting TRBD1. The CDR3 totals 14 residues. CDR1 is MDHEN, CDR2 SYDVKM, per germline. With V trimmed by 5 bases and J by 6 bases, 7 bases remained unmatched. The CDR3 DNA sequence: TGTGCCAGCAGTGTTGGGACAGGGCTTAATGGCTACACCTTC. Amino acids: CASSVGTGLNGYTF.

The table lists this clone with a few counts. The chain combines TRBV7-2 with TRBJ2-3; 8 bases are shared with TRBD1. The CDR3 loop spans 16 amino acids. Germline-derived CDR1 and CDR2 are SGHTA and FQGNSA. Trimming at V came to 6 bases and at J to 0 bases, leaving 8 bases not matched to a gene. The CDR3 nucleotides read TGTGCCAGCAGTCTTGACACAGGGGGGAGCACAGATACGCAGTATTTT. Translated: CASSLDTGGSTDTQYF.

There are a few counts of this clone. The chain recombines TRBV18 with TRBJ2-5; D call uncertain. The CDR3 totals 14 residues. Germline V gene data show CDR1 as KGHSH and CDR2 as LQKENI. The V gene lost 1 base and the J gene lost 2 bases, with 8 bases spanning the gap. CDR3 amino acids: CASSPRQLQETQYF. The DNA for the CDR3 is TGTGCCAGCTCACCACGTCAGTTGCAAGAGACCCAGTACTTC.

V and J are TRBV5-6 and TRBJ2-4, with 7 nucleotides matching TRBD1. The length of the CDR3 is 13 residues. Per the germline V gene, CDR1 is SGHDT and CDR2 is YYEEEE. The V segment lost 4 bases and the J segment 6 bases; nucleotides outside the gene matches: 4. The CDR3 region is CASSTGTANIQYF. Here the CDR3 DNA reads TGTGCCAGCAGCACCGGGACAGCAAACATTCAGTACTTC.

The CDR3 is CASSPASPTIEAFF. CDR3 nucleotides: TGTGCCAGCAGCCCAGCCTCGCCCACTATTGAAGCTTTCTTT. The gene calls are TRBV7-3 and TRBJ1-1; D is undetermined. V lost 5 bases and J 7 bases, leaving 17 bases between the germline ends. CDR1 SGHTA and CDR2 FQGTGA come from the germline V gene. CDR3 length equals 14 residues.

The V gene is TRBV19, the J gene TRBJ1-2; no clear D gene. The CDR3 loop spans 14 amino acids. The ends were cut back, 5 bases at V and 0 bases at J, with 10 bases in the middle. Per germline, CDR1 LNHDA and CDR2 SQIVND (reference sequence). The CDR3 DNA is TGTGCCAGTAGTGTTTACGGTGCTAACTATGGCTACACCTTC. As protein: CASSVYGANYGYTF.

The sample holds a few counts of this clone. The chain recombines TRBV19 with TRBJ2-3; D perhaps matches TRBD2 (5 bases). Germline CDR1 reads LNHDA; CDR2 reads SQIVND (reference sequence). Trimming took off 7 bases at V and 7 bases at J, with 15 bases between the two ends. This CDR3 is built from 13 residues. In nucleotides, the CDR3 is TGTGCCAGTACCCCAAGTGGGAGTTATACGCAGTATTTT. It translates to CASTPSGSYTQYF.

This clone was seen more than once but under ten times. This sequence joins TRBV5-1 and TRBJ1-2; D is unclear. Trimming took off 0 bases at V and 4 bases at J, with 10 bases between the two ends. The CDR3 is 14 amino acids. Per germline, CDR1 SGHRS and CDR2 YFSETQ. CDR3 sequence reads: CASSLELGGYGYTF. The CDR3, as DNA: TGCGCCAGCAGCTTGGAACTGGGAGGCTATGGCTACACCTTC.

This chain connects TRBV7-2 to TRBJ2-3, with 7 bases fitting TRBD2. CDR1 and CDR2 (germline): SGHTA, FQGNSA. V dropped 5 bases and J dropped 7; count of bases not matched to a gene: 9. This CDR3 contains 14 residues. The CDR3 DNA sequence: TGTGCCAGCAGCCCCCCCGGGAGGCCTTATACGCAGTATTTT. Its translation: CASSPPGRPYTQYF.

This clone has a handful of counts. This chain uses TRBV7-3 with TRBJ1-2; D is uncertain. Germline V gene lookup returns CDR1 SGHTA and CDR2 FQGTGA. The CDR3 covers 16 residues. V was cut by 2 bases and J by 4 bases, with 17 bases left in between. In DNA form, the CDR3 reads TGTGCCAGCAGCTTAGTGGTACGAGGGAGCGGCTATGGCTACACCTTC. It specifies CASSLVVRGSGYGYTF.

This clone was detected only a few times. The chain has TRBV2 and TRBJ2-5, with D maybe TRBD2 (5 bases). The ends were cut back, 6 bases at V and 1 base at J, with 12 bases in the middle. Germline V gene data show CDR1 as SNHLY and CDR2 as FYNNEI. The length of the CDR3 is 14 residues. CDR3 region: CASRGGQLQETQYF. CDR3 bases: TGTGCCAGCAGAGGCGGGCAACTCCAAGAGACCCAGTACTTC.

This clone was counted a few times. This rearrangement joins TRBV2 to TRBJ2-7; D is uncertain. The CDR3 contains 12 residues. Per the germline V gene, CDR1 is SNHLY and CDR2 is FYNNEI. The V gene lost 3 bases and the J gene lost 5 bases, with 8 bases spanning the gap. The CDR3 reads CASSDVSNEQYF. Here the CDR3 DNA reads TGTGCCAGCAGTGACGTGTCTAACGAGCAGTACTTC.

A few counts support this clone. The chain is built from TRBV2 and TRBJ1-4; TRBD1 matches 8 bases. The CDR3 length is 14 residues. Germline values: CDR1 SNHLY, CDR2 FYNNEI. After removal of 1 base from V and 10 bases from J, the junction contained 5 bases not matched to a gene. The CDR3 DNA sequence: TGTGCCAGCAGTGAAGACAGGGGGGTTGGAAAACTGTTTTTT. This codes for CASSEDRGVGKLFF.